The 9 T cell receptor beta chains presented below share a single source sample, sequenced in a study of blood T cell repertoires in COVID-19. Data came from immunoSEQ multiplex PCR; TCRdb stores just in-frame clones and leaves some out. The sample contains around 620,000 clones, just under 90% of which appear only once. Sequencing input: peripheral blood. All receptors derive from a woman under 30 with acute or convalescent COVID-19.

The chain carries TRBV7-9 and TRBJ2-2; D gene uncertain. Trimming cost V 2 bases and J 4 bases, with 8 bases left between them. Germline values: CDR1 SEHNR, CDR2 FQNEAQ (reference sequence). CDR3 length equals 14 residues. Here the CDR3 DNA reads TGTGCCAGCAGCTTACCCATCAGCACCGGGGAGCTGTTTTTT. This translates into CASSLPISTGELFF.

The chain employs TRBV29-1 and TRBJ2-2, with a tentative D call TRBD2 (7 bases). Looked up from germline, CDR1 is SQVTM and CDR2 is ANQGSEA. The CDR3 loop spans 14 amino acids. The V end was cut by 4 bases, the J end by 6 bases, with 15 bases between. DNA for the CDR3: TGCAGCGTTGGGGACTGGGAGGGGGCCGGGGAGCTGTTTTTT. This gives the protein CSVGDWEGAGELFF.

The chain is built from TRBV10-3 and TRBJ1-1, with D possibly being TRBD1 (6 bases). This CDR3 is built from 14 residues. The germline V gene encodes CDR1 ENHRY and CDR2 SYGVKD. Deletions cut 1 base from V and 6 bases from J, with 12 bases between. The CDR3 region is CAISEFQGPSEAFF. The CDR3 coding sequence is TGTGCCATCAGTGAGTTCCAGGGGCCCTCTGAAGCTTTCTTT.

The V and J genes are TRBV6-1 and TRBJ1-2; D call uncertain. Germline V gives CDR1 MNHNS, CDR2 SASEGT. V lost 3 bases and J 5 bases, leaving 16 bases between the germline ends. The length of the CDR3 is 15 residues. The CDR3 protein is CASSDTRGGLYGYTF. The CDR3 nucleotides are TGTGCCAGCAGTGACACCCGGGGAGGGCTTTATGGCTACACCTTC.

This sequence joins TRBV4-1 and TRBJ1-1; D is unresolved. Germline CDR1 and CDR2: MGHRA and YSYEKL. This CDR3 comprises 15 residues. With 3 bases removed from V and 1 base from J, the gap between germline ends came to 12 bases. CDR3 residues: CASSQEPVGNTEAFF. The CDR3 nucleotides read TGCGCCAGCAGCCAGGAGCCTGTGGGGAACACTGAAGCTTTCTTT.

V usage is TRBV11-2 and J usage is TRBJ2-1, with TRBD2 matching 7 bases. Germline V gene lookup returns CDR1 SGHAT and CDR2 FQNNGV. Trimming at V came to 2 bases and at J to 0 bases, leaving 10 bases not matched to a gene. CDR3 size: 18 residues. The CDR3 DNA reads as TGTGCCAGCAGCTTATTCCCTAGCGGCGGTAGCTCCTACAATGAGCAGTTCTTC. This encodes CASSLFPSGGSSYNEQFF.

The table lists this clone with a few counts. This chain joins TRBV11-2 and TRBJ1-4; D ambiguous. The V end lost 7 bases, the J end lost 0 bases, and 9 bases lay between the germline ends. Germline CDR1 and CDR2: SGHAT and FQNNGV. This CDR3 spans 14 amino acids. The CDR3 DNA is TGTGCCAGCAACTCCGAATCAACTAATGAAAAACTGTTTTTT. It translates to CASNSESTNEKLFF.

There are a few counts of this clone. The chain has TRBV24-1 and TRBJ2-3, with 8 bases identical to TRBD1. Germline V gene lookup returns CDR1 KGHDR and CDR2 SFDVKD. Trimming cost V 1 base and J 2 bases; bases outside gene matches: 4. CDR3 size: 16 residues. CDR3 residues: CATSDLGTGVTDTQYF. In DNA form, the CDR3 reads TGTGCCACCAGTGATTTAGGGACAGGAGTCACAGATACGCAGTATTTT.

This rearrangement joins TRBV5-1 to TRBJ1-4; D possibly corresponds to TRBD1 (6 bases). V was trimmed by 0 bases and J by 5 bases, leaving 11 bases between them. Germline CDR1 SGHRS, CDR2 YFSETQ. The CDR3 length is 15 residues. The CDR3, as DNA: TGCGCCAGCAGCTTGGAAGGCAGGGGAAATGAAAAACTGTTTTTT. Its protein product is CASSLEGRGNEKLFF.